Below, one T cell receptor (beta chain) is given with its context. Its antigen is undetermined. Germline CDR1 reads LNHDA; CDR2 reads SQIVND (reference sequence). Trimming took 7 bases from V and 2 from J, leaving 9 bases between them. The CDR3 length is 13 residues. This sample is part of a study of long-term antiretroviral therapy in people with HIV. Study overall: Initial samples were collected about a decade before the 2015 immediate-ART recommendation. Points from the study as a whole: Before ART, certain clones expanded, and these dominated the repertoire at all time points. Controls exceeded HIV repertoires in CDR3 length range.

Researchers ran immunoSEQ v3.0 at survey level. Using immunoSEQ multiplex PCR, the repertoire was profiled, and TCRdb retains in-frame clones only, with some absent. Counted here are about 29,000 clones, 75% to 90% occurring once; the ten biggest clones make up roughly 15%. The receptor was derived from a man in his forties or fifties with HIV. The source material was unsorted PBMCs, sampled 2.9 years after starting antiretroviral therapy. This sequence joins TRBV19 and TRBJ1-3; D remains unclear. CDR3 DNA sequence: TGTGCCAGTAAATTCATACCTGGAAACACCATATATTTT. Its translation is CASKFIPGNTIYF. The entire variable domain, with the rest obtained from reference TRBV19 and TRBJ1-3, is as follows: DGGITQSPKYLFRKEGQNVTLSCEQNLNHDAMYWYRQDPGQGLRLIYYSQIVNDFQKGDIAEGYSVSREKKESFPLTVTSAQKNPTAFYLCASKFIPGNTIYFGEGSWLTVV.